Listed below are T cell receptor beta chains from one sample, sequenced in a study of blood T cell repertoires in COVID-19. Measured with immunoSEQ multiplex PCR; TCRdb has only the in-frame clones, and not every one. The data contain 200,000 to 250,000 clones, 70% to 90% of them singletons. The sample consisted of PBMCs or T cells enriched from blood (not recorded which). The receptors originated from a man in his thirties or forties who had recovered from COVID-19. CDR3s include the opening cysteine and the closing phenylalanine or tryptophan. Each record gives: J gene, D gene, V gene, clone size, CDR3 DNA, CDR3 protein. The D gene is left open where the match is weak. A clone size is listed for some rows: how often the clone was seen (once, few, many), or a class if it is expanded.

>TRBJ2-1|-|TRBV9|-
TGTGCCAGCAGCACACCCTCCAGAGAGCAGTTCTTC
CASSTPSREQFF
>TRBJ2-3|TRBD1|TRBV6-5|-
TGTGCCAGCAGGGACCCGGGACAGGGGGCGAAGGCAATGTATTTT
CASRDPGQGAKAMYF
>TRBJ2-2|TRBD2|TRBV6-4|-
TGTGCCAGCAGTCAATCCGGGACTAGAGATACCGGGGAGCTGTTTTTT
CASSQSGTRDTGELFF
>TRBJ1-6|TRBD1|TRBV6-5|once
TGTGCCAGCAGTTACCGTGACAGGGGAGATTCACCCCTCCACTTT
CASSYRDRGDSPLHF
>TRBJ2-2|TRBD1|TRBV11-2|-
TGTGCCAGCACCGTAACAGGGGGCGCCACCGGGGAGCTGTTTTTT
CASTVTGGATGELFF
>TRBJ1-2|-|TRBV3-1/TRBV3-2|few
TGTGCCAGCAGCCAAAATGAACAGGGAAATGGCTACACCTTC
CASSQNEQGNGYTF
>TRBJ1-2|-|TRBV5-5|-
TGTGCCAGCAGCTTAGACCGCGGGACGGAACTACTCTATGGCTACACCTTC
CASSLDRGTELLYGYTF
>TRBJ2-7|-|TRBV7-8|few
TGTGCCAGCAGCTTGACAGATAACCGCGAGCAGTACTTC
CASSLTDNREQYF
>TRBJ2-3|TRBD2|TRBV30|-
TGTGCCTGGTCTAAAAGGGGAGCGGGGGGCATGGTAGATACGCAGTATTTT
CAWSKRGAGGMVDTQYF
>TRBJ2-2|-|TRBV7-9|-
TGTGCCAGCAGGCAGGGATACGCCGGGGAGCTGTTTTTT
CASRQGYAGELFF
>TRBJ2-1|-|TRBV10-3|once
TGTGCCATCGTCAGAGACGAGGACAATGAGCAGTTCTTC
CAIVRDEDNEQFF
>TRBJ1-2|-|TRBV4-2|-
TGTGCCAGCAGCCCTTCGGACACTACCCTTAGGGGCTACACCTTC
CASSPSDTTLRGYTF
>TRBJ2-1|-|TRBV28|few
TGTGCCAGCAGTCCTATCGAGCTCGGGTACAATGAGCAGTTCTTC
CASSPIELGYNEQFF
>TRBJ1-2|-|TRBV28|-
TGTGCCAGCAGTTTGGGCAGGACTCCTTATGGCTACACCTTC
CASSLGRTPYGYTF
>TRBJ1-5|-|TRBV10-3|-
TGTGCCATCTGTCAGGGGAGCAATCAGCCCCAGCATTTT
CAICQGSNQPQHF
>TRBJ2-1|TRBD2|TRBV28|-
TGTGCCAGCAGTCCTCTCCCAAAGACTAGCGGGAGAATTGAGGAGAGATTGGGTGAGCAGTTCTTC
CASSPLPKTSGRIEERLGEQFF
>TRBJ1-6|TRBD1|TRBV4-1|-
TGCGCCAGCAGACCTACCGGACAGGGGAGAAATTCACCCCTCCACTTT
CASRPTGQGRNSPLHF
>TRBJ2-3|TRBD2|TRBV4-1|-
TGCGCCAGCAGCCAAGTCCTAGCGGGCCTTTATACGCAGTATTTT
CASSQVLAGLYTQYF
>TRBJ1-2|-|TRBV30|-
TGTGCCTGGAGTGTAATGGAGGTGGAAGGCTACACCTTC
CAWSVMEVEGYTF
>TRBJ1-6|-|TRBV11-2|-
TGTGCCAGCAGCTTGAATCATGGAGATGATTCACCCCTCCACTTT
CASSLNHGDDSPLHF
>TRBJ1-6|-|TRBV18|-
TGTGCCAGCTCACCAATCGGGGGGGGAGATAATTCACCCCTCCACTTT
CASSPIGGGDNSPLHF
>TRBJ2-3|TRBD2|TRBV9|-
TGTGCCAGCAGCCTAGCGGGGGGAAGCACAGATACGCAGTATTTT
CASSLAGGSTDTQYF
>TRBJ2-3|TRBD1|TRBV28|-
TGTGCCAGCAGTTTACTTAGACAGGGGGATGGCACAGATACGCAGTATTTT
CASSLLRQGDGTDTQYF
>TRBJ2-7|-|TRBV3-1/TRBV3-2|-
TGTGCCAGCACCTTCAATGGCAGGGGCACCTACGAGCAGTACTTC
CASTFNGRGTYEQYF
>TRBJ2-7|TRBD1|TRBV7-2|-
TGTGCCAGCAGCCTAGGACAGGGAGCCTACGAGCAGTACTTC
CASSLGQGAYEQYF
>TRBJ1-2|TRBD1|TRBV28|-
TGTGCCAGCAGTTTATTCCCGGGACAGGGAGGCTATGGCTACACCTTC
CASSLFPGQGGYGYTF
>TRBJ2-5|-|TRBV3-1/TRBV3-2|few
TGTGCCAGCAGCCCCACAGGGAGATCGGTAGAGACCCAGTACTTC
CASSPTGRSVETQYF
>TRBJ1-2|TRBD1|TRBV2|-
TGTGCCAGCAGGGGGACAGGGAACTATGGCTACACCTTC
CASRGTGNYGYTF
>TRBJ2-1|TRBD2|TRBV30|-
TGTGCCTCTCTTAGCGGGAGGGGGTCCTTTGAGCAGTTCTTC
CASLSGRGSFEQFF
>TRBJ1-2|TRBD1|TRBV30|-
TGTGCCTGGGACAGGGGGCACGATGGCTACACCTTC
CAWDRGHDGYTF
>TRBJ2-7|-|TRBV7-2|few
TGTGCCAGCAGCTTAGTAGAGCACGAGCAGTACTTC
CASSLVEHEQYF
>TRBJ2-1|TRBD1|TRBV19|-
TGTGCCAGTAGCCAGACAGGGGATTCCTACAATGAGCAGTTCTTC
CASSQTGDSYNEQFF
>TRBJ1-6|-|TRBV10-3|-
TGTGCCATCAGCCCAGCGGGGCATTCACCCCTCCACTTT
CAISPAGHSPLHF
>TRBJ1-1|-|TRBV3-1/TRBV3-2|-
TGTGCCAGCAGCCCGCAGGTCCTGGACACTGAAGCTTTCTTT
CASSPQVLDTEAFF
>TRBJ1-6|-|TRBV13|-
TGTGCCAGCAGAAAATGGGGAGATAATTCACCCCTCCACTTT
CASRKWGDNSPLHF
>TRBJ2-7|TRBD2|TRBV10-3|few
TGTGCCATCAGTGGGCGGGAGGGGGTCGGTAGTTACGAGCAGTACTTC
CAISGREGVGSYEQYF
>TRBJ2-7|-|TRBV6-5|-
TGTGCCAGCAGTTACTCTTTCCCGGGCTACGAGCAGTACTTC
CASSYSFPGYEQYF
>TRBJ1-1|-|TRBV6-2/TRBV6-3|-
TGTGCCAGCAGTTACTCGAAAGGGACTCCCAAGGGGACTGAAGCTTTCTTT
CASSYSKGTPKGTEAFF